This entry is about one T cell receptor beta chain. Its antigen remains unidentified. The data were obtained in a study of T cells in Graves' hyperthyroidism and ophthalmopathy. Overall study results and limits: Stable hyperthyroidism was told apart from ophthalmopathy by a model built on 13 V-J features. Blood held most thyroid clonotypes expanded above 0.001 frequency.

Germline CDR1 is MDHEN and CDR2 is SYDVKM. The V segment lost 6 bases and the J segment 6 bases; nucleotides outside the gene matches: 8. This CDR3 spans 15 amino acids. RNA transcripts provided the source from which TCR beta CDR3 regions were amplified. TCR CDR3 underwent first-round RT-PCR with the HTBI primer set. One entry per CDR3 protein results from TCRdb running MiXCR on the multiplex PCR reads. Among hundreds of thousands of distinct CDR3 sequences listed, around 20% were seen once. What was sequenced was blood. The receptor's source is a man aged 25-40 years with Graves' ophthalmopathy. The chain couples TRBV28 to TRBJ2-1; 10 nucleotides agree with TRBD1. The CDR3: CASSQTGQGFNEQFF. The CDR3 nucleotides are TGTGCCAGCAGCCAAACGGGACAGGGGTTCAATGAGCAGTTCTTC.